One and the same sample provided the 25 T cell receptor beta chains below, sequenced in a study of post-analysis software for immune sequencing data. Which antigens these TCRs recognize remains unknown. Study-wide results and limits: In patients, about 5 TRBV segments were more frequent than in controls, with TRBV5-6, TRBV5-1 and TRBV20-1 among them.

TCR beta cDNA libraries included unique molecular identifiers. TCRdb reprocessed the PCR reads with MiXCR, giving one entry per CDR3 protein. The table includes a few hundred thousand distinct CDR3 sequences, 39% detected once. Material for sequencing was blood. The receptors were sampled from a girl aged 2-10 years with multiple sclerosis.

This clonotype appeared a single time. The chain employs TRBV7-2 and TRBJ2-5; TRBD2 matches 7 bases. The CDR3 totals 16 residues. The germline CDR1 and CDR2 sequences are SGHTA and FQGNSA. The V segment lost 1 base and the J segment 2 bases; nucleotides outside the gene matches: 7. The CDR3 spells CASSLGIGEGQETQYF. CDR3 DNA sequence: TGTGCCAGCAGCTTAGGAATTGGGGAGGGACAAGAGACCCAGTACTTC.

Regarding this clonotype: A much larger clone differs from this one at a single base, so this may be a read error. The gene calls are TRBV9 and TRBJ2-7, with D possibly being TRBD2 (6 bases). CDR1 is SGDLS, CDR2 YYNGEE, per germline. Trimming removed 4 bases from V and 0 bases from J, with 20 bases in between. The CDR3 runs to 17 residues. The DNA of the CDR3 is TGTGCCAGCAGCTCCCACTCCGGGGGAGGTCTCTCCTACGAGCAGTACTTC. Protein: CASSSHSGGGLSYEQYF.

This clonotype showed up just a few times. This rearrangement joins TRBV5-1 to TRBJ2-1; 13 bases align to TRBD2. Germline V CDR1 and CDR2: SGHRS, YFSETQ. J gave up 9 bases and V 3 bases, and 3 bases lay outside the gene matches. CDR3 size: 14 residues. The CDR3 coding sequence is TGCGCCAGCAGCTCGGGACTAGCGGGGTCTGAGCAGTTCTTC. This codes for CASSSGLAGSEQFF.

The CDR3 spells CASSYADSYTDTQYF. CDR3 nucleotides: TGTGCCAGCAGTTACGCGGACAGCTACACAGATACGCAGTATTTT. The chain joins TRBV6-5 to TRBJ2-3; D perhaps matches TRBD1 (6 bases). Germline-derived CDR1 and CDR2 are MNHEY and SVGAGI. This CDR3 is built from 15 residues. V dropped 2 bases and J dropped 2 bases, with 11 bases sitting between them.

In its sample, this clonotype was seen a few times. The rearrangement joins TRBV24-1 to TRBJ2-4, with D maybe TRBD1 (6 bases). The V gene lost 7 bases and the J gene lost 3 bases, with 6 bases spanning the gap. Germline-derived CDR1 and CDR2 are KGHDR and SFDVKD. The CDR3 runs 12 residues. The CDR3 region is CATRDSKNIQYF. As DNA, the CDR3 is TGTGCCACCAGGGACAGCAAAAACATTCAGTACTTC.

This clonotype was picked up a small number of times. This chain links TRBV6-1 with TRBJ2-7; the D gene is possibly TRBD1 (6 bases). The CDR3 contains 12 residues. V gave up 4 bases and J gave up 5 bases, with 9 bases separating them. The germline CDR1 and CDR2 sequences are MNHNS and SASEGT. The CDR3 DNA sequence: TGTGCCAGCAGTGCCACAGGGAACGAGCAGTACTTC. Amino acid sequence: CASSATGNEQYF.

The chain couples TRBV5-1 to TRBJ2-3; D not resolved. CDR1 and CDR2 from the germline V gene are SGHRS and YFSETQ. This CDR3 is built from 14 residues. The V and J ends lost 0 bases and 6 bases respectively, with 11 bases between them. CDR3 protein: CASSLEGLEDTQYF. CDR3 DNA: TGCGCCAGCAGCTTGGAGGGTTTAGAGGATACGCAGTATTTT.

The chain recombines TRBV4-2 with TRBJ1-2; D possibly corresponds to TRBD1 (5 bases). The CDR3 totals 17 residues. V dropped 0 bases and J dropped 6 bases, with 20 bases sitting between them. CDR1 and CDR2 from the germline V gene are LGHNA and YNFKEQ. The DNA for the CDR3 is TGTGCCAGCAGCCAAGAACCGGGACTTTCGGTTCGAAATGGCTACACCTTC. This codes for CASSQEPGLSVRNGYTF.

The chain carries TRBV6-2 or TRBV6-3 and TRBJ2-5; D is possibly TRBD2 (6 bases). Trimming shortened V by 2 bases and J by 5 bases, and 27 bases separated the two germline ends. The CDR3 runs 19 residues. CDR1 is MNHEY, CDR2 SVGEGT, per germline. The chain's CDR3 is CASSYPIRIPGASGETQYF. For the CDR3, the DNA is TGTGCCAGCAGTTACCCCATCCGTATTCCCGGAGCGAGCGGGGAGACCCAGTACTTC.

Only a few counts were recorded for this clonotype. The chain links TRBV7-2 to TRBJ2-3; 7 bases fit TRBD1. V was clipped by 5 bases and J by 1 base; unmatched bases: 9. The V gene's germline CDR1 is SGHTA and CDR2 FQGNSA. The CDR3 has 16 residues. The CDR3 region is CASSAQPTGGTDTQYF. CDR3 bases: TGTGCCAGCAGCGCCCAACCCACAGGGGGCACAGATACGCAGTATTTT. Looking up the rest from reference TRBV7-2 and TRBJ2-3 gives the full variable domain: GAGVSQSPSNKVTEKGKDVELRCDPISGHTALYWYRQSLGQGLEFLIYFQGNSAPDKSGLPSDRFSAERTGGSVSTLTIQRTQQEDSAVYLCASSAQPTGGTDTQYFGPGTRLTVL.

This clonotype was seen a few times. The chain is built from TRBV20-1 and TRBJ2-3; 9 positions agree with TRBD2. Germline V lookup: CDR1 DFQATT, CDR2 SNEGSKA (reference sequence). There are 15 residues in the CDR3. The junction had 6 bases not matched to a gene; V was cut back by 3 bases and J by 2 bases. CDR3 coding DNA: TGCAGTGCTAGTGTGGCTAGCGGGACCACAGATACGCAGTATTTT. It encodes CSASVASGTTDTQYF.

DNA of the CDR3: TGTGCCAGCAGCCACCTCCCACAGGGAAACTATGGCTACACCTTC. Its translation: CASSHLPQGNYGYTF. The chain recombines TRBV7-9 with TRBJ1-2; tentatively, D is TRBD1 (6 bases). Trimming shortened V by 5 bases and J by 2 bases, and 15 bases separated the two germline ends. Germline assignment: CDR1 SEHNR and CDR2 FQNEAQ (reference sequence). CDR3 length: 15 amino acids. The full variable domain, its missing parts supplied by reference TRBV7-9 and TRBJ1-2, is DTGVSQNPRHKITKRGQNVTFRCDPISEHNRLYWYRQTLGQGPEFLTYFQNEAQLEKSRLLSDRFSAERPKGSFSTLEIQRTEQGDSAMYLCASSHLPQGNYGYTFGSGTRLTVV.

This chain's CDR3 is CSVDRVAGVDTQYF. The CDR3 bases are TGCAGCGTTGATCGGGTAGCGGGAGTGGATACGCAGTATTTT. The J gene is TRBJ2-3, the V gene TRBV29-1, with 9 bases aligning to TRBD2. Germline CDR1 SQVTM, CDR2 ANQGSEA. The CDR3 length is 14 residues. J gave up 6 bases and V 3 bases, and 7 bases lay outside the gene matches.

The chain joins TRBV5-1 to TRBJ2-5; 8 nucleotides align to TRBD1. CDR3 size: 15 residues. Germline CDR1 is SGHRS and CDR2 is YFSETQ. V trimming: 5 bases; J trimming: 2 bases; junction bases outside the gene matches: 8. The CDR3 DNA sequence: TGCGCCAGCAGAAAGGGACAGGCGTCTCAAGAGACCCAGTACTTC. It codes for CASRKGQASQETQYF. Complete variable domain (other parts from reference TRBV5-1 and TRBJ2-5): KAGVTQTPRYLIKTRGQQVTLSCSPISGHRSVSWYQQTPGQGLQFLFEYFSETQRNKGNFPGRFSGRQFSNSRSEMNVSTLELGDSALYLCASRKGQASQETQYFGPGTRLLVL.

The chain has TRBV13 and TRBJ1-6; 8 bases agree with TRBD1. The CDR3 is 15 residues long. From germline, CDR1 is PRHDT and CDR2 FYEKMQ (reference sequence). The V and J ends lost 0 bases and 8 bases, in that order; junction bases with no gene match: 3. The CDR3 loop reads CASSLGTGAYSPLHF. The CDR3 DNA reads as TGTGCCAGCAGCTTAGGGACAGGGGCCTATTCACCCCTCCACTTT.

This clonotype was seen a few times. The chain joins TRBV6-6 to TRBJ2-7; perhaps TRBD1 as D (5 bases). Deletions cut 8 bases from V and 2 bases from J, with 7 bases between. CDR3 length: 11 residues. The germline V gene has CDR1 MNHNY and CDR2 SVGAGI (reference sequence). The CDR3 region is CASGAAYEQYF. CDR3 bases: TGTGCCAGCGGGGCCGCCTACGAGCAGTACTTC.

This clonotype appeared a few times. V gene TRBV29-1 combines with J gene TRBJ2-1; D not certain. V gave up 0 bases and J gave up 4 bases, with 7 bases separating them. Per germline, CDR1 SQVTM and CDR2 ANQGSEA. The CDR3 contains 13 residues. In DNA form, the CDR3 reads TGCAGCGTTGAAGATCCGCGTTACAATGAGCAGTTCTTC. Residues: CSVEDPRYNEQFF.

J is TRBJ1-6 and V is TRBV20-1; D is ambiguous. CDR3 length: 15 amino acids. The V end was cut by 3 bases, the J end by 4 bases, with 13 bases between. Germline V gene lookup returns CDR1 DFQATT and CDR2 SNEGSKA (reference sequence). In DNA form, the CDR3 reads TGCAGTGCTAGCCCCCCGGGGTATTATAATTCACCCCTCCACTTT. Protein sequence: CSASPPGYYNSPLHF.

This CDR3 is CASTLYGTGINLLGGYTF. The CDR3 coding sequence is TGTGCCAGCACCTTATACGGGACAGGGATAAACCTGCTAGGGGGCTACACCTTC. The gene calls are TRBV6-1 and TRBJ1-2; 9 bases map to TRBD1. This CDR3 spans 18 amino acids. Germline CDR1 MNHNS, CDR2 SASEGT. The V gene end was trimmed by 7 bases and the J gene end by 8 bases; junction bases not matched to a gene: 23.

The CDR3 nucleotides are TGTGCCAGCAGGCCGGGGGGGGTCATGGGAGAGACCCAGTACTTC. Protein product: CASRPGGVMGETQYF. This chain connects TRBV12-3 or TRBV12-4 to TRBJ2-5; 8 bases line up with TRBD2. This CDR3 is built from 15 residues. V lost 6 bases and J lost 4; bases outside the gene matches: 10.

Regarding this clonotype: This clone may be a read error of a much larger clone one base away. This chain links TRBV29-1 with TRBJ1-2; unclear D gene. CDR1 SQVTM and CDR2 ANQGSEA come from the germline V gene. The CDR3 has 11 amino acids. CDR3 bases: TGCGGCGTTGAAGATGGTGGGGGCTACACCTTC. Protein: CGVEDGGGYTF.

The chain is built from TRBV7-9 and TRBJ1-2; no clear D. The CDR3 consists of 15 residues. Between the trimmed V and J ends, which lost 1 base and 5 bases, there was a span of 14 bases. CDR1 and CDR2 (germline): SEHNR, FQNEAQ (reference sequence). In DNA form, the CDR3 reads TGTGCCAGCAGCTTAGAGGGTCATCTTTCATATGGCTACACCTTC. Amino acids: CASSLEGHLSYGYTF.

The genes are TRBV20-1 and TRBJ2-7; TRBD2 aligns across 9 bases. J lost 1 base, V lost 4 bases, and 2 bases had no gene match. CDR1 and CDR2 (germline): DFQATT, SNEGSKA (reference sequence). This CDR3 comprises 13 residues. The CDR3 protein is CSAKAGGSYEQYF. The CDR3 DNA sequence: TGCAGTGCTAAAGCGGGAGGATCCTACGAGCAGTACTTC.

V and J are TRBV28 and TRBJ2-3; D unresolved. The CDR3 sequence is 12 residues long. CDR1 MDHEN and CDR2 SYDVKM come from the germline V gene. V gave up 5 bases and J gave up 5 bases, with 8 bases separating them. CDR3 amino acids: CASSPALDTQYF. The DNA for the CDR3 is TGTGCCAGCAGTCCTGCCCTAGATACGCAGTATTTT. Looking up the rest from reference TRBV28 and TRBJ2-3 gives the full variable domain: DVKVTQSSRYLVKRTGEKVFLECVQDMDHENMFWYRQDPGLGLRLIYFSYDVKMKEKGDIPEGYSVSREKKERFSLILESASTNQTSMYLCASSPALDTQYFGPGTRLTVL.

V is TRBV12-3 or TRBV12-4 and J is TRBJ1-4; D unresolved. V lost 1 base and J 9 bases, leaving 9 bases between the germline ends. The CDR3 consists of 13 residues. This chain's CDR3 is CASSLVERQKLFF. The CDR3 bases are TGTGCCAGCAGTTTAGTGGAACGACAAAAACTGTTTTTT.